The entry that follows covers one T cell receptor (beta chain) sequence. There is no known antigen for this receptor. Base qualities are missing; no much larger clone stands one base away. This sample stems from a study of blood T cell repertoires in COVID-19 (TCRdb year 2020). Looking at the study overall: Samples covering the acute and convalescent phases of COVID-19 were provided by collaborators in the United States, Italy and Spain. Sample metadata almost always included a de-identified subject ID, COVID-19 status, age in years and sex. The material from the prospective study consisted of cDNA or gDNA derived from T cells, B-cell-depleted T cells, or PBMCs. The repertoires were made available in a free public database intended to serve as a resource for research on the immune response to SARS-CoV-2. Subjects who had been exposed to COVID-19, were actively infected with it, or had recovered from it provided the deeply sampled blood TCRbeta repertoires that made up the dataset. The samples were drawn from two sources: the first 160 participants of the ongoing ImmuneRACE study, and 950 to 1,500 subjects contributed by 6 global collaborators. Where HLA class I and class II types were available, the types were taken from metadata supplied by the sample provider, not from assay-based typing. Summary of the overall study and its limitations: The quantity of clinical and demographic metadata differed by source and by participant and was supplied without curation.

Each collaborating institution followed its own protocols to collect whole blood in K2EDTA tubes. For TCRbeta analysis, collaborators shipped samples in one of three forms: frozen whole blood, isolated PBMCs, or DNA extracted from either of those sample types. The cysteine opens and the phenylalanine closes a CDR3 of 13 amino acids. The CDR3 DNA has 39 bases and is translated from base 1. The germline V gene provides CDR1 SGHRS and CDR2 YFSETQ. V lost 0 bases and J lost 2 bases; the stretch between them is 6 bases long. TCRbeta CDR3 regions were amplified from genomic DNA by means of the immunoSEQ Assay, a bias-controlled multiplex PCR. The study's own analysis went as follows. The number of nucleated cells in each sample was estimated by amplification of reference gene primers within the assay. Sequence reads were collapsed and filtered to measure the absolute abundance of every unique TCRbeta CDR3 rearrangement. For each sample, productive Simpson clonality was calculated as the square root of Simpson's diversity index across productive rearrangements. TCRdb re-hosts the immuneACCESS table, in-frame sequences only. Its copies lack some clones; in the studies checked, an unresolved V gene accounts for under half of them, and the cause for the rest is not known. V and J calls plus clone size are reproduced from that table; the DNA served to infer D and trimming. For this sample there are around 67,000 clones; more than 75% appear just once. The biggest ten clones account for around 9.1% of the sample.

Material: peripheral blood. This sequence uses TRBV5-1 and TRBJ2-7, with no reliable assignment of the D segment. The TCR comes from a human donor in a cohort sampled during active COVID-19. The DNA is as follows: TGCGCCAGCAGCTTGGGTGCGGCCTACGAGCAGTACTTC. The encoded protein is CASSLGAAYEQYF. Reference TRBV5-1 and TRBJ2-7 proteins supply the regions before and after the CDR3; the full variable domain is: KAGVTQTPRYLIKTRGQQVTLSCSPISGHRSVSWYQQTPGQGLQFLFEYFSETQRNKGNFPGRFSGRQFSNSRSEMNVSTLELGDSALYLCASSLGAAYEQYFGPGTRLTVT.